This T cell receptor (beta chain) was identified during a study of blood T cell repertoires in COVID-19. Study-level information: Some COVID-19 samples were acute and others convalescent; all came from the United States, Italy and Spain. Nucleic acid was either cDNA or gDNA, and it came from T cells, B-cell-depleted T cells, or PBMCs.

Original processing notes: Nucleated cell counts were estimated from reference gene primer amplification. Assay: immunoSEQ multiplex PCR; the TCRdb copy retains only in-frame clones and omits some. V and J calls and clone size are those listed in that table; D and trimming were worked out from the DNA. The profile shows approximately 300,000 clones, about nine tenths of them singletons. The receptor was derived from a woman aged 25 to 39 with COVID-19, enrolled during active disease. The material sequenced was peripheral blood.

The CDR3 bases are TGTGCCAGCAGTCCCCTGGCGGGAGGGCTAAGGAATGAGCAGTTCTTC. Protein product: CASSPLAGGLRNEQFF. This rearrangement joins TRBV27 to TRBJ2-1, with 9 bases aligning to TRBD2. V dropped 5 bases and J dropped 7; count of bases not matched to a gene: 12. Germline V gene lookup returns CDR1 MNHEY and CDR2 SMNVEV (reference sequence). This CDR3 has 16 residues.